The 10 T cell receptor beta chains below were found in one sample sequenced in a study of lymphopenia after photon versus proton radiotherapy. Sequencing was performed with immunoSEQ multiplex PCR; in TCRdb, only in-frame clones are kept and a portion is missing. This table has more than 70,000 clones, about 83% appearing once. Here the sequenced sample was peripheral blood, taken from a patient treated with proton-based radiotherapy. The source of these receptors is a man in his sixties with pancreatic cancer.

This clone was observed a handful of times. The V call is TRBV4-2, the J call TRBJ2-7; TRBD2 matches 7 bases. This CDR3 has 16 amino acids. Trimming removed 0 bases from V and 2 bases from J; junction bases left unmatched: 7. Germline V CDR1 and CDR2: LGHNA, YNFKEQ. CDR3 region: CASSQEIGGGPYEQYF. The CDR3 DNA sequence: TGTGCCAGCAGCCAAGAGATTGGCGGGGGACCCTACGAGCAGTACTTC.

The chain carries TRBV5-3 and TRBJ2-7; D may be TRBD2 (5 bases). TRBV5-3 is an open reading frame whose function is uncertain. The CDR3 consists of 16 residues. Between the trimmed V and J ends, which lost 4 bases and 3 bases, there was a span of 20 bases. The CDR3 loop is CARSISDSSFSYEQYF. CDR3 nucleotide sequence: TGTGCCAGAAGCATCTCGGACTCTAGTTTTAGCTACGAGCAGTACTTC.

The J gene is TRBJ2-7, the V gene TRBV5-1; 11 positions agree with TRBD1. The CDR3 has 16 residues. Trimming at V came to 2 bases and at J to 2 bases, leaving 6 bases not matched to a gene. Germline-derived CDR1 and CDR2 are SGHRS and YFSETQ. The CDR3 DNA follows: TGCGCCAGCAGCTTCGATCGGGACAGGGGGACCTACGAGCAGTACTTC. It is translated as CASSFDRDRGTYEQYF. Using reference TRBV5-1 and TRBJ2-7 for the parts outside the CDR3, the full variable domain is KAGVTQTPRYLIKTRGQQVTLSCSPISGHRSVSWYQQTPGQGLQFLFEYFSETQRNKGNFPGRFSGRQFSNSRSEMNVSTLELGDSALYLCASSFDRDRGTYEQYFGPGTRLTVT.

The rearrangement joins TRBV10-3 to TRBJ2-2; TRBD1 agrees at 7 bases. V shed 0 bases, J shed 5 bases, and the junction held 6 bases outside the gene matches. Germline V gene sequence: CDR1 ENHRY, CDR2 SYGVKD. The CDR3 totals 16 residues. CDR3 sequence (DNA): TGTGCCATCAGTGAGTCGAACAGGGGAAAAACCGGGGAGCTGTTTTTT. This codes for CAISESNRGKTGELFF.

The rearrangement links TRBV11-1 to TRBJ2-1, with D perhaps TRBD1 or TRBD2 (5 bases each). Germline V gene sequence: CDR1 SGHAT, CDR2 FQDESV (reference sequence). The CDR3 covers 15 residues. The germline V and J ends were trimmed by 1 base and 0 bases, with 7 bases remaining between them. CDR3 amino acids: CASSLGGSSYNEQFF. CDR3 coding DNA: TGTGCCAGCAGCTTAGGGGGGAGCTCCTACAATGAGCAGTTCTTC.

This clone was detected only once. V usage is TRBV6-5 and J usage is TRBJ2-2, with D possibly matching TRBD2 (6 bases). Between the trimmed V and J ends, which lost 7 bases and 0 bases, there was a span of 9 bases. The CDR3 is 14 amino acids. The germline gives CDR1 MNHEY, CDR2 SVGAGI. The DNA of the CDR3 is TGTGCCAGCACCGGACTAACGAACACCGGGGAGCTGTTTTTT. Encoded protein: CASTGLTNTGELFF.

This clone was recorded once. The chain is built from TRBV28 and TRBJ2-3; D is perhaps TRBD1 (6 bases). Trimming took 8 bases from V and 6 from J, leaving 15 bases between them. This CDR3 spans 13 amino acids. Germline values: CDR1 MDHEN, CDR2 SYDVKM. The DNA for the CDR3 is TGTGCCAGCGGGTATAACAGGGCGGATACGCAGTATTTT. Translated, it gives CASGYNRADTQYF. The full variable domain, in which reference TRBV28 and TRBJ2-3 provide the parts outside the CDR3, is DVKVTQSSRYLVKRTGEKVFLECVQDMDHENMFWYRQDPGLGLRLIYFSYDVKMKEKGDIPEGYSVSREKKERFSLILESASTNQTSMYLCASGYNRADTQYFGPGTRLTVL.

The rearrangement links TRBV5-1 to TRBJ2-5; 8 nucleotides align to TRBD2. This CDR3 is built from 14 residues. After removal of 2 bases from V and 1 base from J, the junction contained 1 base not matched to a gene. Germline V CDR1 and CDR2: SGHRS, YFSETQ. This chain's CDR3 is CASSFSGAQETQYF. The CDR3 bases are TGCGCCAGCAGCTTTAGCGGGGCCCAAGAGACCCAGTACTTC.

This chain connects TRBV28 to TRBJ1-1; a weak D match, TRBD1 (5 bases). V lost 6 bases, J lost 1 base, and 9 bases lay in between. The CDR3 is 13 amino acids. Germline assignment: CDR1 MDHEN and CDR2 SYDVKM. The CDR3 sequence: CASRATANTEAFF. CDR3 DNA: TGTGCCAGCAGAGCGACAGCGAACACTGAAGCTTTCTTT. Using reference TRBV28 and TRBJ1-1 for the parts outside the CDR3, the full variable domain is DVKVTQSSRYLVKRTGEKVFLECVQDMDHENMFWYRQDPGLGLRLIYFSYDVKMKEKGDIPEGYSVSREKKERFSLILESASTNQTSMYLCASRATANTEAFFGQGTRLTVV.

In its sample, this clone was seen once. V and J are TRBV27 and TRBJ2-3; TRBD2 is a possible D gene (5 bases). Germline assignment: CDR1 MNHEY and CDR2 SMNVEV (reference sequence). Deletions cut 6 bases from V and 3 bases from J, with 19 bases between. The CDR3 is made up of 16 amino acids. The CDR3 DNA is TGTGCCAGCAGACGTTTCCCTGACGGGGTGACAGATACGCAGTATTTT. It yields the protein CASRRFPDGVTDTQYF.